This is a list of T cell receptor beta chains from one sample in a study of blood T cells in healthy people across ages. MiXCR, run by TCRdb on the 5' RACE reads, gives a single entry per CDR3 protein. The sample contains about 900,000 distinct CDR3 sequences, roughly 50% of which appear only once. The sample consisted of blood. The source is a man under 40 in good health. Both conserved end residues are part of each CDR3. D genes are given only for firm matches. Rows give clone size only sometimes, using once, few, many, or a class for an expanded clone.

cdr3_aa cdr3_nt j_call d_call v_call clone_size
CASSVLFGMEAFF TGTGCCAGCAGTGTATTATTCGGTATGGAAGCTTTCTTT TRBJ1-1 - TRBV6-4 -
CASKRDRGPSLSTIQYF TGTGCCAGCAAAAGAGACAGGGGGCCCTCCCTTAGCACCATTCAGTACTTC TRBJ2-4 TRBD1 TRBV28 -
CAIRETGAGANVLTF TGTGCCATCAGGGAGACAGGAGCTGGGGCCAACGTCCTGACTTTC TRBJ2-6 - TRBV10-3 few
CASSQSTSGVNEQFF TGTGCCAGCAGCCAATCGACTAGCGGGGTAAATGAGCAGTTCTTC TRBJ2-1 TRBD2 TRBV12-3/TRBV12-4 -
CASSLQGVRTEAFF TGTGCCAGCAGCTTACAGGGAGTAAGGACTGAAGCTTTCTTT TRBJ1-1 - TRBV7-9 -
CASSKADRGTDTQYF TGTGCCAGCAGCAAAGCGGACAGGGGCACAGATACGCAGTATTTT TRBJ2-3 - TRBV21-1 few
CASSPFLAGVGDTQYF TGTGCCAGCAGCCCGTTCCTAGCGGGGGTGGGGGATACGCAGTATTTT TRBJ2-3 TRBD2 TRBV28 few
CASSQETGAHEQYF TGCGCCAGCAGCCAAGAGACGGGGGCCCATGAGCAGTACTTC TRBJ2-7 - TRBV4-1 -
CASSLILVRAHGELFF TGTGCCAGCAGTTTAATCTTGGTTCGGGCCCACGGGGAGCTGTTTTTT TRBJ2-2 - TRBV12-3/TRBV12-4 -
CASSESGGETQYF TGTGCCAGCAGTGAATCAGGGGGAGAGACCCAGTACTTC TRBJ2-5 TRBD1 TRBV2 -
CASSQGGHGVYEQYF TGCGCCAGCAGCCAGGGGGGACACGGGGTCTACGAGCAGTACTTC TRBJ2-7 - TRBV4-3 -
CASSWSGMGGHEQYF TGTGCCAGCAGTTGGTCCGGGATGGGAGGCCACGAGCAGTACTTC TRBJ2-7 - TRBV6-6 -
CASSIGGYGNQPQHF TGTGCCAGCAGCATAGGGGGATACGGCAATCAGCCCCAGCATTTT TRBJ1-5 - TRBV27 few
CASTDPGESSYNEQFF TGTGCCAGCACCGACCCAGGGGAGAGCTCCTACAATGAGCAGTTCTTC TRBJ2-1 - TRBV12-3/TRBV12-4 -
CASSLLGVNEQFF TGTGCCAGCAGCTTACTGGGCGTCAATGAGCAGTTCTTC TRBJ2-1 - TRBV7-3 few
CSAREGGSYQETQYF TGCAGTGCTAGAGAGGGCGGGAGCTACCAAGAGACCCAGTACTTC TRBJ2-5 TRBD2 TRBV20-1 -